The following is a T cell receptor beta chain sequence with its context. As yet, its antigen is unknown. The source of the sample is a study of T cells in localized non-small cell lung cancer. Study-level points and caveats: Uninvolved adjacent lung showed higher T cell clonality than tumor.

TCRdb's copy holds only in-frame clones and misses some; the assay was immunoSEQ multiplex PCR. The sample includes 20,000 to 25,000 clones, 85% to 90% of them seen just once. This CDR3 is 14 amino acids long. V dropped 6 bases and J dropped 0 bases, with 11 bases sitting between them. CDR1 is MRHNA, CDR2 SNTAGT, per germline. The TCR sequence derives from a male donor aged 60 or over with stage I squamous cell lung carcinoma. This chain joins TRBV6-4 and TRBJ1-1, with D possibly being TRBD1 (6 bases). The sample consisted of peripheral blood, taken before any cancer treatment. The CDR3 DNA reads TGTGCCAGCAGAACAACAGGGTTGAACACTGAAGCTTTCTTT. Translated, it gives CASRTTGLNTEAFF.